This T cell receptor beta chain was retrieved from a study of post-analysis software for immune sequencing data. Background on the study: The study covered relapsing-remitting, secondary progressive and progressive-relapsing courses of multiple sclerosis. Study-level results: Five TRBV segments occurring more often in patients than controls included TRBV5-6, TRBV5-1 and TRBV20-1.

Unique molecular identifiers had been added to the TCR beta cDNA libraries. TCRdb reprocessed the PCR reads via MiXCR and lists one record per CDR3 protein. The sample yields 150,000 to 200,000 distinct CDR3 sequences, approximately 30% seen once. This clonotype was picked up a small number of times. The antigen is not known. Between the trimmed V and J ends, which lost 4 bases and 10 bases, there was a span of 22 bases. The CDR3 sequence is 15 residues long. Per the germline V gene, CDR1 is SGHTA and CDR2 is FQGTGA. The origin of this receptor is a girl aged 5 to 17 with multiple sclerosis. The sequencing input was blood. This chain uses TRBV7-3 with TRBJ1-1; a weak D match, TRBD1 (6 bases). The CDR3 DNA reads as TGTGCCAGCAGCTACACTCTTTCACAGGGACTAGCAGCTTTCTTT. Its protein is CASSYTLSQGLAAFF.